This T cell receptor (beta chain) was identified in a study of T-cell memory formation after mild COVID-19. TCRdb re-called the 5' RACE reads through MiXCR, storing one row per CDR3 protein. The table records roughly 260,000 distinct CDR3 sequences, about 16% of them present only once. CDR1 LNHNV and CDR2 YYDKDF come from the germline V gene (reference sequence). This CDR3 has 17 residues. Deletions cut 1 base from V and 7 bases from J, with 20 bases between. The sequenced sample consisted of PBMCs or a T cell subset sorted from them (not recorded which). This chain uses TRBV15 with TRBJ1-5; tentatively, D is TRBD1 (5 bases). The sequence came from a man aged 18 to 29 who had mild COVID-19 (a few samples of this study predate the infection). Cell type and time point are not known. The CDR3: CATSRVVGADIGQPQHF. CDR3 bases: TGTGCCACCAGCAGAGTAGTAGGGGCGGATATTGGGCAGCCCCAGCATTTT.